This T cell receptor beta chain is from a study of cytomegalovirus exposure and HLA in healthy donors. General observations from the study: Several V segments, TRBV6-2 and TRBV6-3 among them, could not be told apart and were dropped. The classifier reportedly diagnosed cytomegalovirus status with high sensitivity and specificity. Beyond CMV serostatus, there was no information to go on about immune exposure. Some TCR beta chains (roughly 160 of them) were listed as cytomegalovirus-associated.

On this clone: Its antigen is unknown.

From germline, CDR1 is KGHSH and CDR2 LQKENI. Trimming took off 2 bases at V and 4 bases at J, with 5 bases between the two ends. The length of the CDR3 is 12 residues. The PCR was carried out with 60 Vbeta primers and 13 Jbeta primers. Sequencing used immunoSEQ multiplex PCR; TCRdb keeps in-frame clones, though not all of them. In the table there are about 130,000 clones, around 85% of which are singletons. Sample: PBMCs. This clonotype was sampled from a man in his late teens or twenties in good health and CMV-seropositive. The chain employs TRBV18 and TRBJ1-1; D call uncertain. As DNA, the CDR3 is TGTGCCAGCTCACCAGAGGGCACTGAAGCTTTCTTT. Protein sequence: CASSPEGTEAFF.